This TCR beta chain was identified in a study of identical twins. Findings and limits, study-wide: The study found that models underestimated out-of-frame TCR alpha sharing in monozygotic twins. The analysis was cross-sectional rather than longitudinal within donors.

Worth noting for this clonotype: The antigen is unknown.

CDR3 length: 16 residues. Germline-derived CDR1 and CDR2 are ENHRY and SYGVKD. Trimming cost V 3 bases and J 0 bases; bases outside gene matches: 2. MiXCR, run by TCRdb on the 5' RACE reads, gives a single entry per CDR3 protein. The sample holds some 500,000 distinct CDR3 sequences; 12% to 15% are singletons and the top ten take about 0.54%. Another study also made use of these data, one on yellow fever vaccine responses in identical twins. From that paper: The authors reported partly convergent, partly personalized vaccine responses in identical twins.

This clonotype was obtained from a woman under 30 in good health. The sample comprised CD4+ T cells sorted from blood. This chain joins TRBV10-3 and TRBJ2-1, with 10 bases fitting TRBD2. Written as DNA, the CDR3 is TGTGCCATCAGTGAACTAGCGGGAATCTCCTACAATGAGCAGTTCTTC. The encoded protein is CAISELAGISYNEQFF.